The clone carrying this T cell receptor beta chain was seen ten or more times. The entry originates in a study of regulatory T cells in long-lasting Graves disease. Time point denoted: newly diagnosed GD, antithyroid drugs for less than 3 months. Preparation of the TCR library used RNA extracted from PBMCs. Each of the patients was recruited from an endocrinology department situated in Xi'an, China. From each patient, nine milliliters of peripheral blood was drawn and collected into an EDTA anticoagulant tube. The germline CDR1 and CDR2 sequences are LGHNA and YNFKEQ. V shed 0 bases and J shed 2 bases, with 14 bases lying between them. This CDR3 comprises 17 residues. Relying on iRepertoire HTBI primers and Arm-PCR of CDR3 regions, the team built TCR beta libraries. Each CDR3 protein gets one entry after TCRdb re-called the multiplex PCR reads with MiXCR. The table includes some 330,000 distinct CDR3 sequences, approximately 12% detected once.

The sample was also linked to a second study, of T cells in Graves' hyperthyroidism and ophthalmopathy.

This chain joins TRBV4-2 and TRBJ2-1, with D perhaps TRBD2 (5 bases). The input for sequencing was peripheral blood mononuclear cells (PBMCs), taken at new diagnosis, from a patient treated with antithyroid drugs. The TCR originated in a woman aged 18-35 years with Graves disease. The CDR3 protein is CASSQDLAGHPYNEQFF. The CDR3 DNA reads TGTGCCAGCAGCCAAGATCTTGCGGGTCACCCCTACAATGAGCAGTTCTTC.